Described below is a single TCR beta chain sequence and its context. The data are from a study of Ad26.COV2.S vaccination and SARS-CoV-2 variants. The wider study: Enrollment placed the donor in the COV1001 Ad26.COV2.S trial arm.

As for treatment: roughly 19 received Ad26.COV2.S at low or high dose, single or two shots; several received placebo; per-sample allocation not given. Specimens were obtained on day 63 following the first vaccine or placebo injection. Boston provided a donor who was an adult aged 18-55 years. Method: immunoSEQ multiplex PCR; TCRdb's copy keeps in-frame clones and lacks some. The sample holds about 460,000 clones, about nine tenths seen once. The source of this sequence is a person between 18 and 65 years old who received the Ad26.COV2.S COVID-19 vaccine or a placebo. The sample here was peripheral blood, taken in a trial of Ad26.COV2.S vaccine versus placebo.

The CDR3 loop reads CASSPVRGTGELFF. CDR3 sequence (DNA): TGTGCCAGCAGCCCTGTCAGGGGCACCGGGGAGCTGTTTTTT. The V gene is TRBV28, the J gene TRBJ2-2, with D perhaps matching TRBD1 (6 bases). This CDR3 is built from 14 residues. Looked up from germline, CDR1 is MDHEN and CDR2 is SYDVKM. Trimming stripped 6 bases from V and 4 bases from J, with 12 bases between. The full variable domain, completed using reference TRBV28 and TRBJ2-2, is DVKVTQSSRYLVKRTGEKVFLECVQDMDHENMFWYRQDPGLGLRLIYFSYDVKMKEKGDIPEGYSVSREKKERFSLILESASTNQTSMYLCASSPVRGTGELFFGEGSRLTVL.